This note documents a single T cell receptor beta chain sequence. Its antigen is unknown. The method was immunoSEQ multiplex PCR; TCRdb's version includes in-frame clones alone and lacks a portion of them. The profile shows 2,500,000 or so clones, 80% to 95% of them singletons. The sample comes from a study of shared clonotypes between healthy human individuals. General study results and limits: Blood was the sole source, and tissue repertoires probably differ.

The germline V gene encodes CDR1 MDHEN and CDR2 SYDVKM. V dropped 5 bases and J dropped 4 bases, with 8 bases sitting between them. This CDR3 has 13 amino acids. The clonotype was recovered from a man aged 18 to 29 in good health. Some clones in this sample may be carry-over from other donors' samples. Material: naive CD4+ T cells from PBMCs. Subset: CD45RA+ positively selected. This chain connects TRBV28 to TRBJ1-4; possible D gene TRBD1, 6 bases. The CDR3 spells CASSRTDNEKLFF. The CDR3 coding sequence is TGTGCCAGCAGTCGGACAGATAATGAAAAACTGTTTTTT.